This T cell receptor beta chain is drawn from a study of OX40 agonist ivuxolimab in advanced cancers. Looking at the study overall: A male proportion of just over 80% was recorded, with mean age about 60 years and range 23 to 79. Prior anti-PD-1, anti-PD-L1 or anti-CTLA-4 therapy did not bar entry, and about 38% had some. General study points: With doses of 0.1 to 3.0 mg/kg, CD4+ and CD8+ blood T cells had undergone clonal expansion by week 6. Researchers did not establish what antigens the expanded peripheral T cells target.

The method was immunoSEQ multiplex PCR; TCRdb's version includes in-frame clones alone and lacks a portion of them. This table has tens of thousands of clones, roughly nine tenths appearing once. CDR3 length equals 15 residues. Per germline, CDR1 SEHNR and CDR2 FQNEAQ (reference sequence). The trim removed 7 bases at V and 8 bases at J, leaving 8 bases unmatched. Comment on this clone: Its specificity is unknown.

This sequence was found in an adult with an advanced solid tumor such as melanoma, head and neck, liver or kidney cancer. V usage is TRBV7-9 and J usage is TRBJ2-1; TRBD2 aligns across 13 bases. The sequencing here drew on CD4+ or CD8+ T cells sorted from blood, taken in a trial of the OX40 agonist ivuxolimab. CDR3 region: CASILLAGGPDEQFF. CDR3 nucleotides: TGTGCCAGCATCCTACTAGCGGGGGGGCCGGATGAGCAGTTCTTC.